This T cell receptor (beta chain) was captured by sequencing in a study of T cell responses to AZD1222 COVID-19 vaccine. This clone was seen only once. The antigen is unknown. The CDR3 length is 11 residues. Trimming took off 6 bases at V and 11 bases at J, with 13 bases between the two ends. Using immunoSEQ multiplex PCR, the repertoire was profiled, and TCRdb retains in-frame clones only, with some absent. Of approximately 150,000 clones in the sample, 93% were seen once. Broader study findings: The donor cohort was predominantly white British with a female majority, and clonal diversity may have been underestimated.

The sample was peripheral blood, taken on day 0 of AZD1222 vaccination. The sequence came from an adult in good health. The V and J genes are TRBV12-3 or TRBV12-4 and TRBJ1-1; a weak D match, TRBD1 (5 bases). CDR3 amino acids: CASSRDGNAFF. CDR3 bases: TGTGCCAGCAGCCGGGACGGGAACGCTTTCTTT.